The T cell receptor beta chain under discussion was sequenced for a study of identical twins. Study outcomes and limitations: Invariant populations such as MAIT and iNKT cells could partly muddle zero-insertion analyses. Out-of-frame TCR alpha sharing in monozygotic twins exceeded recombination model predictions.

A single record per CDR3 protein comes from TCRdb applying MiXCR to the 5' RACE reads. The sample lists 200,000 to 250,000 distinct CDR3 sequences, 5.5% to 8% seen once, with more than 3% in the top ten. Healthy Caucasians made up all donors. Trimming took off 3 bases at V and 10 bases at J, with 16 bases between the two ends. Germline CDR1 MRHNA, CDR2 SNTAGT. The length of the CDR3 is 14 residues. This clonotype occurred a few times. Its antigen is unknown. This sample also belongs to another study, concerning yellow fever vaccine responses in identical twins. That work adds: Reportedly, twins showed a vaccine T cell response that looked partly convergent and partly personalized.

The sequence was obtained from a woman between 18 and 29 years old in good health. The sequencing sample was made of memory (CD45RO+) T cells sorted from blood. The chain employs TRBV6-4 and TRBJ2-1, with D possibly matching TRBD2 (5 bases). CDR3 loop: CASSEDSATKEQFF. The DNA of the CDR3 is TGTGCCAGCAGTGAAGATAGTGCGACTAAGGAGCAGTTCTTC.